This T cell receptor (beta chain) was captured by sequencing in a study of blood T cell repertoires in COVID-19. Background on the study: Acute and convalescent COVID-19 samples came from the United States, Italy and Spain. Nucleic acid was either cDNA or gDNA, and it came from T cells, B-cell-depleted T cells, or PBMCs.

Losses at the gene ends were 1 base for V and 5 bases for J; bases not matched to a gene: 7. This CDR3 contains 15 residues. Germline loops: CDR1 SNHLY, CDR2 FYNNEI. Per the original methods: Amplification with reference gene primers provided the estimates of nucleated cell counts. Repertoires were generated with immunoSEQ multiplex PCR, while TCRdb's copy carries only in-frame clones and drops some. The V and J calls and clone size were taken over from that table, and D and trimming were inferred from the DNA. Of roughly 350,000 clones listed, around 85% are singletons. Input material: peripheral blood. The source of this sequence is a woman under 30 with acute or convalescent COVID-19. The genes are TRBV2 and TRBJ1-2, with TRBD1 matching over 7 bases. The CDR3 here is CASSEGQGFLYGYTF. In DNA, the CDR3 is TGTGCCAGCAGTGAAGGACAGGGTTTTTTATATGGCTACACCTTC.